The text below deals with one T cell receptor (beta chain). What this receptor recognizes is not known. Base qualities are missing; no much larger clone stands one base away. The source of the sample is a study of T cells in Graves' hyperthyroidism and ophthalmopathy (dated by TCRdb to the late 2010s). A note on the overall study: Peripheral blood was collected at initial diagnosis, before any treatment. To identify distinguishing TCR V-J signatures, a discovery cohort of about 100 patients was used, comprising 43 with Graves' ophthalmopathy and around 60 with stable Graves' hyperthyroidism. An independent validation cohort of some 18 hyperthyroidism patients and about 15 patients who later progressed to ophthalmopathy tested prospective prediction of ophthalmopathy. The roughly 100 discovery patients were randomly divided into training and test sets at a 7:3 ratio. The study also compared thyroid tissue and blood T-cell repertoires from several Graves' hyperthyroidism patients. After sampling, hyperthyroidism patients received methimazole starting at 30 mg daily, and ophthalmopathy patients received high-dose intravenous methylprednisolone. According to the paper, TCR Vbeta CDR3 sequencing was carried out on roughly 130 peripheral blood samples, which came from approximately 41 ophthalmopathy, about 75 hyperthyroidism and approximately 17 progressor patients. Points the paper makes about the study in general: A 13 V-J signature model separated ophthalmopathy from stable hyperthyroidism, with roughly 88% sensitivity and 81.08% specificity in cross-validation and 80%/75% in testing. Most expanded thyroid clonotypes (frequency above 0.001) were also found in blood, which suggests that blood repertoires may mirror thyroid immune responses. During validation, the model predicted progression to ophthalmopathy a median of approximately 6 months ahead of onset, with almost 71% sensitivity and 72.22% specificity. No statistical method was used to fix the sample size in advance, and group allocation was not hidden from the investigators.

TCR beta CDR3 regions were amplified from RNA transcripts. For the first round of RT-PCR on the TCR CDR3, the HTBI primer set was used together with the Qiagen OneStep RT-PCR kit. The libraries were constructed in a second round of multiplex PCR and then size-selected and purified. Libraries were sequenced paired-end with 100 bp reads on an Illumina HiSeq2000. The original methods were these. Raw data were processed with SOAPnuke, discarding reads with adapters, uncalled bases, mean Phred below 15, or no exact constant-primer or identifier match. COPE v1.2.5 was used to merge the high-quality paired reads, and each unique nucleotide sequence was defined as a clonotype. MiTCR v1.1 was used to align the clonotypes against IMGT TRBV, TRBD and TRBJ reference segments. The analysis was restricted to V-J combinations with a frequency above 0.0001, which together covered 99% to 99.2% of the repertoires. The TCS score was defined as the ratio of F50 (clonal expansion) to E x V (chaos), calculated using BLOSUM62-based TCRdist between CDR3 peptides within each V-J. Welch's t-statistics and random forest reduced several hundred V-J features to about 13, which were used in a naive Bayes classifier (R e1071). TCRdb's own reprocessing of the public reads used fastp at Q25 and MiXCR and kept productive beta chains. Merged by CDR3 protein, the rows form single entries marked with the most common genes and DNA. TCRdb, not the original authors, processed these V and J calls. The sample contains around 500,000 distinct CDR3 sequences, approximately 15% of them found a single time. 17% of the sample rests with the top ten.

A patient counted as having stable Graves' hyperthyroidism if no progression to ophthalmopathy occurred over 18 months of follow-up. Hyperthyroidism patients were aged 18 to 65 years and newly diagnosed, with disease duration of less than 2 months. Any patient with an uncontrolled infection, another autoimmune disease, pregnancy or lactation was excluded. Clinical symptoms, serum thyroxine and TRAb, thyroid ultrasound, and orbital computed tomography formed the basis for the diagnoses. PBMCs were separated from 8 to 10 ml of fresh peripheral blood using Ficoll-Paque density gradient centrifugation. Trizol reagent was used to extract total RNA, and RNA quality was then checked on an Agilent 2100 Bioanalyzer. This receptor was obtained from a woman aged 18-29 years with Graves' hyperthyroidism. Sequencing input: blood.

The CDR3 protein: CSARSPRISGELFF. The base sequence is TGCAGTGCTAGGTCCCCACGGATTTCCGGGGAGCTGTTTTTT. In this chain, TRBV20-1 is recombined with TRBJ2-2, with no confidently assigned D gene. According to the germline V gene (reference sequence), CDR1 reads DFQATT and CDR2 reads SNEGSKA. Inclusive of the bounding cysteine and phenylalanine, the CDR3 is 14 residues long. The read is trimmed to its CDR3 DNA, 42 bases read in frame from base 1. The V end loses 3 bases and the J end loses 6 bases, and a stretch of 14 bases separates them.